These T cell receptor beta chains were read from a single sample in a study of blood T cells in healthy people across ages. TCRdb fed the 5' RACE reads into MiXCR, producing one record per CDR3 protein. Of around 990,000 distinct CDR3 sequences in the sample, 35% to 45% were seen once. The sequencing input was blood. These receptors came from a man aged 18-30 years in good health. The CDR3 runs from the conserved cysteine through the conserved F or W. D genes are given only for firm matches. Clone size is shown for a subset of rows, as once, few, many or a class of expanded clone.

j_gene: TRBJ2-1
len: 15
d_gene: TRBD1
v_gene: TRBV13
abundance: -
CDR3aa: CASNPPDRVGNEQFF
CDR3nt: TGTGCCAGCAACCCTCCGGACAGGGTGGGCAATGAGCAGTTCTTC

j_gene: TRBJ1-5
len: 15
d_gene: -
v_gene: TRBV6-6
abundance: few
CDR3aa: CASSSGGWNNQPQHF
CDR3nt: TGTGCCAGCAGTTCGGGGGGATGGAACAATCAGCCCCAGCATTTT

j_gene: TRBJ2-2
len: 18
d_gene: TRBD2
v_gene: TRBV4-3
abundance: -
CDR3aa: CASSQAHLAGGNTGELFF
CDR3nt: TGCGCCAGCAGCCAAGCGCACCTAGCGGGGGGAAACACCGGGGAGCTGTTTTTT

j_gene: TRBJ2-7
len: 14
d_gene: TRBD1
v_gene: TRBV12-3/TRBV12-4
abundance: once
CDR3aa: CTSRYRGDSYEQYF
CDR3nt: TGTACCAGCAGATACAGGGGGGACTCCTACGAGCAGTACTTC

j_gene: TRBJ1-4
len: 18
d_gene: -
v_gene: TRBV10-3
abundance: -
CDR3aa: CAISEIGVGGHDNEKLFF
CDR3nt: TGTGCCATCAGTGAGATCGGGGTCGGCGGACACGATAATGAAAAACTGTTTTTT

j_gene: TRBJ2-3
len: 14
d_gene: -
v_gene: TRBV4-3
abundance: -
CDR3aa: CASSQGRWWDTQYF
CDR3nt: TGCGCCAGCAGCCAAGGTCGCTGGTGGGATACGCAGTATTTT

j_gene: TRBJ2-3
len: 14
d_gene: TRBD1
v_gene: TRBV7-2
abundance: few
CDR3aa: CASSKGQYTDTQYF
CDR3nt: TGTGCCAGCAGCAAGGGACAGTATACCGATACGCAGTATTTT

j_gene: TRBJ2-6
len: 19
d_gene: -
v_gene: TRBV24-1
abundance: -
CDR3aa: CATSDLYSGMTSGANVLTF
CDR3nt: TGTGCCACCAGTGATTTGTATTCAGGGATGACTTCTGGGGCCAACGTCCTGACTTTC

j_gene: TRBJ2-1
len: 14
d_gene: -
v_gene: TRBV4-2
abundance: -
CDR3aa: CASSQVGKGREQFF
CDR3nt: TGTGCCAGCAGCCAAGTTGGAAAGGGTCGTGAGCAGTTCTTC

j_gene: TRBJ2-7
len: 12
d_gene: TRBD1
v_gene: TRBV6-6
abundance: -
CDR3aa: CASSPRTGEQYF
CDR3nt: TGTGCCAGCAGCCCCCGGACAGGCGAGCAGTACTTC

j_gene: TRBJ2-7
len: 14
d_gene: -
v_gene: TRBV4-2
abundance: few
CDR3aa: CASSQASKPYEQYF
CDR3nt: TGTGCCAGCAGCCAAGCGTCGAAGCCCTACGAGCAGTACTTC

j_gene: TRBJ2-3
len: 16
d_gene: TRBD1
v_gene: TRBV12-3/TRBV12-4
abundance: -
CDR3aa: CASSPRTGRVSDTQYF
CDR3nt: TGTGCCAGCAGTCCCCGGACAGGAAGGGTTTCAGATACGCAGTATTTT

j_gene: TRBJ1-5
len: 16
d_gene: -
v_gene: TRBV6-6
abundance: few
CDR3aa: CASSYSTGFHNQPQHF
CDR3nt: TGTGCCAGCAGTTACTCAACAGGGTTTCACAATCAGCCCCAGCATTTT

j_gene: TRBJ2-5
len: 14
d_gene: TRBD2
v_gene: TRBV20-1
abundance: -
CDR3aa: CSARVPGLAGTKYF
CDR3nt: TGCAGTGCTAGAGTCCCGGGACTAGCGGGGACAAAGTACTTC

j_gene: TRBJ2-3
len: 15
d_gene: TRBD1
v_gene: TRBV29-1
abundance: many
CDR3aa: CSVGPETGYRDTQYF
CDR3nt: TGCAGCGTAGGACCGGAGACAGGGTATAGGGATACGCAGTATTTT

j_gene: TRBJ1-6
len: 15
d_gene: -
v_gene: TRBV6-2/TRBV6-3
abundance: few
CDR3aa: CASSYDRTEGSPLHF
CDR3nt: TGTGCCAGCAGTTACGATCGGACAGAAGGTTCACCCCTCCACTTT

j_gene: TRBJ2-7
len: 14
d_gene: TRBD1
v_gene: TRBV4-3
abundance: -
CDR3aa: CASSPDRGFDEQYF
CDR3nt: TGCGCCAGCAGCCCGGACAGGGGTTTCGATGAGCAGTACTTC

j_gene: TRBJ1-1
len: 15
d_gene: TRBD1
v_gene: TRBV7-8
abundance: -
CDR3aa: CASSSGQGVGTEAFF
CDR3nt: TGTGCCAGCAGCTCAGGACAGGGAGTGGGGACTGAAGCTTTCTTT

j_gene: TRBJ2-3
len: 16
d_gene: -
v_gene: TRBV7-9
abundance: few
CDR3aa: CASSPWGTSPVDTQYF
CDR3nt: TGTGCCAGCAGCCCATGGGGGACAAGCCCGGTAGATACGCAGTATTTT

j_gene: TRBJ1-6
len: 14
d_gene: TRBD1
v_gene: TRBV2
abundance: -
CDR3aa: CASRGQVGNSPLHF
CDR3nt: TGTGCCAGCAGGGGACAGGTGGGGAATTCACCCCTCCACTTT

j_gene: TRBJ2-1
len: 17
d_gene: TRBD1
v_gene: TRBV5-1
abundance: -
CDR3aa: CASSLPLTGGSINEQFF
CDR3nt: TGCGCCAGCAGCTTACCGTTAACAGGGGGGTCGATTAATGAGCAGTTCTTC

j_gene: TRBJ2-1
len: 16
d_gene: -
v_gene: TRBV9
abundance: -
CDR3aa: CASSRYRSQGNNEQFF
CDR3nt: TGTGCCAGCAGCCGCTACAGATCACAGGGCAACAATGAGCAGTTCTTC

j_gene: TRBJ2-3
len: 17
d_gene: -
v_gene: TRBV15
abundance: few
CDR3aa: CATSRDRISRVGDTQYF
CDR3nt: TGTGCCACCAGCAGAGATCGGATTAGCCGGGTGGGAGATACGCAGTATTTT

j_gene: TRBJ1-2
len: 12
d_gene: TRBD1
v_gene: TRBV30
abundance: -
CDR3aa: CAWWTGLYGYTF
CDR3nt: TGTGCCTGGTGGACAGGGCTCTATGGCTACACCTTC

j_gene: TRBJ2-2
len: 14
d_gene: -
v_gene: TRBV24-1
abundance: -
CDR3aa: CATSDLQGDGELFF
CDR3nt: TGTGCCACCAGTGATTTACAGGGTGACGGGGAGCTGTTTTTT

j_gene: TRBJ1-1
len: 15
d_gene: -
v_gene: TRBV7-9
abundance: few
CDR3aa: CASSVIGAMNTEAFF
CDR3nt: TGTGCCAGCAGCGTGATAGGAGCGATGAACACTGAAGCTTTCTTT

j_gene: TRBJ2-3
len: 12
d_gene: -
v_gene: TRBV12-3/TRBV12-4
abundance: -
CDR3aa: CASSPGRNTQYF
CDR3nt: TGTGCCAGCAGTCCGGGGAGGAATACGCAGTATTTT

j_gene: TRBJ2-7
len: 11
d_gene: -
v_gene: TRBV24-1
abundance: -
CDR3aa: CATSGVNEQYF
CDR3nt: TGTGCCACCAGTGGGGTCAATGAGCAGTACTTC

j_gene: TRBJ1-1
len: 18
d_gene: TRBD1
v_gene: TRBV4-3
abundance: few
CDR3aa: CASSQEAITGTAPYEAFF
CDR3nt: TGCGCCAGCAGCCAAGAAGCTATAACCGGGACAGCTCCTTATGAAGCTTTCTTT

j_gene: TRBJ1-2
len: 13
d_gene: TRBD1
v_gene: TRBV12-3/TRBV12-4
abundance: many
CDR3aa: CASSPGQTYGYTF
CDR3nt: TGTGCCAGCAGCCCGGGACAGACCTATGGCTACACCTTC

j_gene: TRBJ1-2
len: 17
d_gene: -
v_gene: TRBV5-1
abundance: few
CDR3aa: CASSPGFGPRINYGYTF
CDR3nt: TGCGCCAGCAGCCCCGGTTTCGGCCCCAGGATCAACTATGGCTACACCTTC

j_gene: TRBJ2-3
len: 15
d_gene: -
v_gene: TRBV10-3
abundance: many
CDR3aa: CAISGSTSSTDTQYF
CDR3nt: TGTGCCATCAGTGGCTCGACATCTAGCACAGATACGCAGTATTTT

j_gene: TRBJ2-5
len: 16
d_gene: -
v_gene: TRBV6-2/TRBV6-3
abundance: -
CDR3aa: CASSYSGRGYQETQYF
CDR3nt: TGTGCCAGCAGTTACTCCGGCAGAGGGTACCAAGAGACCCAGTACTTC

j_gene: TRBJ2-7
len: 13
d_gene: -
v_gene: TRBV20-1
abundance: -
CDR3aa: CSAEQTSSYEQYF
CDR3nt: TGCAGTGCCGAACAGACGAGCTCCTACGAGCAGTACTTC

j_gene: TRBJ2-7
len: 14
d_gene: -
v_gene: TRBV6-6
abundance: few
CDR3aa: CASSLLQASYEQYF
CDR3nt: TGTGCCAGCAGTCTGTTACAGGCGTCCTACGAGCAGTACTTC

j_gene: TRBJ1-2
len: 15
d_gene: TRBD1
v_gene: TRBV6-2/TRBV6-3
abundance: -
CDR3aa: CASSPLRTGVDGYTF
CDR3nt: TGTGCCAGCAGTCCCCTACGGACAGGGGTTGATGGCTACACCTTC

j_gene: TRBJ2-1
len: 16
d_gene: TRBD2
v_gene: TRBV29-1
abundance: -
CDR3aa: CSTRTSGGATYNEQFF
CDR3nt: TGCAGCACCCGGACTAGCGGGGGGGCAACTTACAATGAGCAGTTCTTC

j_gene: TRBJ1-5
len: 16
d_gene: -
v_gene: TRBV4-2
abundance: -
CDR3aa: CASSQGWIDSNQPQHF
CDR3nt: TGTGCCAGCAGCCAAGGGTGGATCGATAGCAATCAGCCCCAGCATTTT

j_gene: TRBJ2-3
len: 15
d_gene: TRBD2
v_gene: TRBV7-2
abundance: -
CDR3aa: CASSLLRGGRDTQYF
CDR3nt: TGTGCCAGCAGCTTATTACGGGGGGGAAGGGATACGCAGTATTTT

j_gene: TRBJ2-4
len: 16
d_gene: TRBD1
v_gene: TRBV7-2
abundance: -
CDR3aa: CAGSLSTGGSKNIQYF
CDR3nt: TGTGCCGGCAGCTTGTCGACAGGGGGGTCCAAAAACATTCAGTACTTC

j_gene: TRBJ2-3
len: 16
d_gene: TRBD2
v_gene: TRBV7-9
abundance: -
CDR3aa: CASSSRLAGGSDTQYF
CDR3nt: TGTGCCAGCAGCTCCAGACTAGCGGGGGGGTCTGATACGCAGTATTTT

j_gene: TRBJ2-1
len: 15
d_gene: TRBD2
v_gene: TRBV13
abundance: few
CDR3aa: CASSFPSGSDNEQFF
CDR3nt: TGTGCCAGCAGCTTCCCTAGCGGGAGCGACAATGAGCAGTTCTTC